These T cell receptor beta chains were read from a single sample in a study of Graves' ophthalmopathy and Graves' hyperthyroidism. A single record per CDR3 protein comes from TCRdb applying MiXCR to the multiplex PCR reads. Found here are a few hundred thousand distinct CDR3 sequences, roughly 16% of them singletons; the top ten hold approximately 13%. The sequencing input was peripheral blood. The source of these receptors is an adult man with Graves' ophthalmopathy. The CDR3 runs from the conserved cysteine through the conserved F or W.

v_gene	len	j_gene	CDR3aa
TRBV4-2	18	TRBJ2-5	CASSQDIGSVGYQETQYF
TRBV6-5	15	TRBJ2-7	CASSSQGLSSYEQYF
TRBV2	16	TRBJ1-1	CASSEGGGALSSEAFF
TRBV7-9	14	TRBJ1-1	CASSSQGWGTEAFF
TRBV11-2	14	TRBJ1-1	CASSDPDRNTEAFF
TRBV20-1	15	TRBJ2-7	CNARGTGESPYEQYF
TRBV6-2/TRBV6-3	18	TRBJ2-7	CASSYWFRLAGRAYEQYF
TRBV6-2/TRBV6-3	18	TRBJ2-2	CASSYSKEETGFVGELFF
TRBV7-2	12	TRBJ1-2	CASSSLGFGYTF
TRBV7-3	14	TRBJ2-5	CASTPLEIQETQYF
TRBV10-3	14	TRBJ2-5	CAISEFGSGETQYF
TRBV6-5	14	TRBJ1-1	CASSYSSGKAEAFF
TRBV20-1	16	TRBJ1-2	CSARDLGQQPNYGYTF
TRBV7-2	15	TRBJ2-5	CASSLDRGPQETQYF
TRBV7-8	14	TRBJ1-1	CASSLFGDGHEAFF
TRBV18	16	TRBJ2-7	CASSPSLAGPSHEQYF
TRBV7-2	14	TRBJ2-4	CASSKWDSPGQGNF